The T cell receptor (beta chain) under discussion was sequenced for a study of cytomegalovirus exposure and HLA in healthy donors. Study summary: The study's early data release held about 85 million unique TCRs from HLA-typed donors. General observations from the study: The availability of immune exposure information extended only to CMV serostatus. A few of the chains that were CMV-associated were confirmed in vitro to be specific for CMV antigens.

It was healthy bone marrow donors who served as donors. CDR1 and CDR2 from the germline V gene are LGHNA and YSLEER. The CDR3 contains 15 residues. Deletions cut 5 bases from V and 2 bases from J, with 13 bases between. PCR used 60 Vbeta primers and 13 Jbeta primers. Here immunoSEQ multiplex PCR was the method, and the copy in TCRdb shows in-frame clones only, minus some. This sample has roughly 110,000 clones, with roughly three quarters found just once. This clone was seen a handful of times. Antigen specificity is unknown. The clonotype was recovered from a man in his late teens or twenties in good health and CMV-seronegative. The chain joins TRBV4-3 to TRBJ2-1; weak D call: TRBD2 (7 bases). Sequencing was done on a sample of PBMCs. CDR3 amino acids: CASSSGGAPYNEQFF. CDR3 nucleotide sequence: TGCGCCAGCAGCTCTGGGGGGGCCCCCTACAATGAGCAGTTCTTC.